This T cell receptor beta chain derives from a study of OX40 agonist ivuxolimab in advanced cancers. On the study more broadly: Three patients showed partial responses: one hepatocellular carcinoma and two cutaneous melanoma cases.

Libraries were prepared by immunoSEQ multiplex PCR; TCRdb keeps only in-frame clonotypes and omits some of them. The sample contains around 150,000 clones, 90% to 95% of which appear only once. The germline gives CDR1 MNHGY, CDR2 SVAAGI. After removal of 6 bases from V and 2 bases from J, the junction contained 9 bases not matched to a gene. The CDR3 contains 15 residues. The sequenced sample was CD4+ or CD8+ T cells sorted from blood, obtained in a trial of the OX40 agonist ivuxolimab. The chain uses TRBV6-9 and TRBJ2-5, with 7 positions matching TRBD2. This receptor was taken from an adult with an advanced solid tumor such as melanoma, head and neck, liver or kidney cancer. CDR3 in DNA: TGTGCCAGCAGCTCCGAGCGGGACCTTCAAGAGACCCAGTACTTC. Its translation: CASSSERDLQETQYF.